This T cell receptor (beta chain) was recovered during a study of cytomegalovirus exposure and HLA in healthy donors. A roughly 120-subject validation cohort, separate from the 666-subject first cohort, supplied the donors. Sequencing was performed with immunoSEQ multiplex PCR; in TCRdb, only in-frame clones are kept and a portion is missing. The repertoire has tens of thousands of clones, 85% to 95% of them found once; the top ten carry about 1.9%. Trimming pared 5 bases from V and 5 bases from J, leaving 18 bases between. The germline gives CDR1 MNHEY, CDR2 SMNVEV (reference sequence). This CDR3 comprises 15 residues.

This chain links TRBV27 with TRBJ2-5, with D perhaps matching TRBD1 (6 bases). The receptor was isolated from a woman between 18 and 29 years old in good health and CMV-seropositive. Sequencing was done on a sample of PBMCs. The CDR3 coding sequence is TGTGCCAGCAGTCATCAGGGGTCTCCGCGCGAGACCCAGTACTTC. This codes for CASSHQGSPRETQYF.